The rows below give T cell receptor beta chains drawn from one sample of a study of T cell responses to AZD1222 COVID-19 vaccine. Repertoires were generated with immunoSEQ multiplex PCR, while TCRdb's copy carries only in-frame clones and drops some. In the table there are around 150,000 clones, approximately 90% of which are singletons. The specimen comprised peripheral blood, sampled 28 days after the second AZD1222 dose. The receptor source for this set is an adult who received the AZD1222 COVID-19 vaccine. The CDR3 runs from the conserved cysteine through the conserved F or W. The order of the fields is V gene, clone size, D gene, J gene, CDR3 protein, CDR3 DNA. The D gene is left open where the match is weak. The listing skips clone size in some rows; elsewhere it reads once, few, many or a size class.

>TRBV6-4|NA|TRBD1|TRBJ2-7
CASGQGCEQYF
TGTGCCAGCGGACAGGGGTGCGAGCAGTACTTC
>TRBV27|NA|NA|TRBJ2-7
CASGLGGAEQYF
TGTGCCAGCGGCCTTGGAGGGGCCGAGCAGTACTTC
>TRBV19|NA|NA|TRBJ1-2
CASSATYYGYTF
TGTGCCAGTAGTGCTACCTACTATGGCTACACCTTC
>TRBV7-2|NA|NA|TRBJ2-3
CASSPFPRGKGNTQYF
TGTGCCAGCAGCCCGTTTCCGAGGGGGAAGGGTAATACGCAATATTTT
>TRBV4-2|NA|NA|TRBJ2-3
CASSQAADYTDTQYF
TGTGCCAGCAGCCAAGCCGCAGACTACACAGATACGCAGTATTTT
>TRBV7-8|NA|NA|TRBJ1-1
CASSLERGVNTEAFF
TGTGCCAGCAGCCTAGAACGGGGCGTGAACACTGAAGCTTTCTTT
>TRBV4-1|NA|NA|TRBJ1-3
CASSQNRLGPTDRNTIYF
TGCGCCAGCAGCCAAAACCGCCTGGGGCCCACCGACAGAAACACCATATATTTT
>TRBV4-3|NA|NA|TRBJ2-2
CASSQGRGAHTGELFF
TGCGCCAGCAGCCAAGGTCGGGGGGCCCACACCGGGGAGCTGTTTTTT
>TRBV7-6|NA|NA|TRBJ1-6
CASSSLGTDNSPLHF
TGTGCCAGCAGCTCCCTAGGGACTGATAATTCACCCCTCCACTTT
>TRBV4-1|NA|TRBD1|TRBJ2-7
CASSQVGQGYEQYF
TGCGCCAGCAGCCAAGTGGGACAGGGCTACGAGCAGTACTTC
>TRBV4-2|NA|NA|TRBJ2-7
CASSQGKIYEQYF
TGTGCCAGCAGCCAAGGGAAAATCTACGAGCAGTACTTC
>TRBV7-9|NA|NA|TRBJ1-3
CASAGYEDGNTIYF
TGTGCCAGCGCCGGTTACGAGGATGGAAACACCATATATTTT
>TRBV4-1|NA|NA|TRBJ2-1
CASSGEPNEQFF
TGCGCCAGCAGCGGGGAACCCAATGAGCAGTTCTTC
>TRBV19|NA|TRBD1|TRBJ1-1
CASTRRGQSNTEAFF
TGTGCCAGCACCCGACGGGGACAGTCGAACACTGAAGCTTTCTTT
>TRBV25-1|NA|NA|TRBJ2-7
CASSEGGEQYF
TGTGCCAGCAGTGAAGGGGGCGAGCAGTACTTC
>TRBV3-1/TRBV3-2|NA|NA|TRBJ1-6
CASSPGGEMGSPLHF
TGTGCCAGCAGCCCTGGGGGGGAGATGGGGTCACCCCTCCACTTT
>TRBV7-2|NA|TRBD1|TRBJ2-7
CASSGLPGQGSEQYF
TGTGCCAGCAGCGGACTGCCGGGACAGGGAAGCGAGCAGTACTTC
>TRBV10-3|NA|NA|TRBJ2-7
CAISDQGKGTYEQYF
TGTGCCATCAGTGACCAGGGAAAAGGAACCTACGAGCAGTACTTC
>TRBV6-5|NA|NA|TRBJ1-1
CASRIEGGTEAFF
TGTGCCAGCAGGATCGAAGGAGGGACTGAAGCTTTCTTT
>TRBV11-2|few|NA|TRBJ1-1
CASSLGGMNTEAFF
TGTGCCAGCAGCTTGGGGGGCATGAACACTGAAGCTTTCTTT
>TRBV19|NA|TRBD1|TRBJ1-1
CASSTHRGMNTEAFF
TGTGCCAGTAGTACTCACAGGGGGATGAACACTGAAGCTTTCTTT
>TRBV5-4|NA|NA|TRBJ1-1
CASSRAFLSEAFF
TGTGCCAGCAGCCGGGCGTTCCTTTCTGAAGCTTTCTTT
>TRBV5-1|NA|TRBD1|TRBJ1-1
CASSLAGTGEAFF
TGCGCCAGCAGCTTGGCCGGGACAGGAGAAGCTTTCTTT
>TRBV7-6|NA|NA|TRBJ1-5
CASSLGASRYSNQPQHF
TGTGCCAGCAGCTTAGGGGCCAGCCGTTATAGCAATCAGCCCCAGCATTTT
>TRBV5-6|NA|NA|TRBJ1-2
CASSTGAHLYGYTF
TGTGCCAGCAGCACGGGTGCCCACCTTTATGGCTACACCTTC
>TRBV19|NA|NA|TRBJ2-4
CASKGGRRNIQYF
TGTGCCAGTAAGGGAGGAAGGCGAAACATTCAGTACTTC
>TRBV28|once|NA|TRBJ1-6
CASSPQGGSWMGNSPLHF
TGTGCCAGCAGTCCACAAGGGGGGAGTTGGATGGGGAATTCACCCCTCCACTTT
>TRBV5-5|NA|NA|TRBJ2-1
CASSLIGQLSEQFF
TGTGCCAGCAGCTTGATAGGGCAGCTGAGCGAGCAGTTCTTC
>TRBV6-2/TRBV6-3|NA|NA|TRBJ1-5
CASSYDPEEPQHF
TGTGCCAGCAGTTACGATCCGGAGGAGCCCCAGCATTTT
>TRBV4-1|NA|TRBD2|TRBJ2-7
CASSQDFNRASGRLGEQYF
TGCGCCAGCAGCCAAGATTTTAATCGGGCTAGCGGGAGGTTGGGGGAGCAGTACTTC
>TRBV27|NA|TRBD1|TRBJ1-6
CASSQDRAYSPLHF
TGTGCCAGCAGCCAGGACAGGGCTTATTCACCCCTCCACTTT
>TRBV15|once|NA|TRBJ1-2
CATSGLDTTFNYGYTF
TGTGCCACCAGCGGCCTGGACACCACTTTTAACTATGGCTACACCTTC
>TRBV5-6|NA|TRBD1|TRBJ1-1
CASSLTGTGDLTEAFF
TGTGCCAGCAGCTTGACCGGGACAGGGGATCTCACTGAAGCTTTCTTT
>TRBV6-6|NA|NA|TRBJ1-1
CASSYSKNTEAFF
TGTGCCAGCAGTTACTCGAAGAACACTGAAGCTTTCTTT
>TRBV11-2|NA|NA|TRBJ2-5
CASSLSRGVQETQYF
TGTGCCAGCAGCTTATCAAGGGGTGTACAAGAGACCCAGTACTTC
>TRBV9|NA|NA|TRBJ1-2
CASSPPTGRGYTF
TGTGCCAGCAGCCCCCCCACAGGGCGAGGCTACACCTTC
>TRBV10-3|NA|TRBD1|TRBJ1-3
CAIRKKTGVENTIYF
TGTGCCATCAGGAAGAAGACAGGGGTTGAAAACACCATATATTTT
>TRBV4-3|NA|TRBD1|TRBJ2-3
CASSHLTGGTDTQYF
TGCGCCAGCAGCCACCTGACAGGGGGCACAGATACGCAGTATTTT